This TCR beta chain stems from a study of cytomegalovirus exposure and HLA in healthy donors. This PCR relied on a set of 60 Vbeta primers and 13 Jbeta primers. The assay was immunoSEQ multiplex PCR, and TCRdb's table has in-frame clones only and misses some. Of hundreds of thousands of clones in the sample, approximately 80% were seen once. The germline V gene encodes CDR1 MNHEY and CDR2 SVGAGI. This CDR3 contains 14 residues. V shed 5 bases and J shed 1 base, with 11 bases lying between them. Only one count was recorded for this clone. Material for sequencing was PBMCs. This receptor was obtained from a man aged 30 to 39 in good health and CMV-seronegative. The J gene is TRBJ1-1, the V gene TRBV6-5, with unresolved D. For the CDR3, the DNA is TGTGCCAGCAGTAGCTTCCGGGGGAACACTGAAGCTTTCTTT. Translation gives CASSSFRGNTEAFF.